These 30 T cell receptor beta chains share one sample of origin, sequenced in a study of CD8+CD57+ T cells in acquired aplastic anemia. CDR3 and TCR beta VDJ profiling relied on genomic DNA as the template. Using its own MiXCR run on the reads, TCRdb lists one record per CDR3 protein. The repertoire holds around 430,000 distinct CDR3 sequences, with around 30% as singletons. Sequencing was done on patients that had shown CD8+CD57+ cell expansion by flow cytometry. Sequencing input: sorted CD4+, CD8+, or CD8+CD57+ T cells (not recorded which) from PBMCs. The receptors were sampled from a human donor with aplastic anemia.

This clonotype was found many times. The chain links TRBV9 to TRBJ2-7; 9 bases line up with TRBD1. This CDR3 comprises 16 residues. V shed 4 bases, J shed 6 bases, and the junction held 14 bases outside the gene matches. The germline V gene encodes CDR1 SGDLS and CDR2 YYNGEE. This CDR3 is CASSQGPGQGRSEQYF. The CDR3 region has the DNA TGTGCCAGCAGCCAAGGACCGGGACAGGGAAGAAGCGAGCAGTACTTC.

This clonotype was found many times. This chain uses TRBV2 with TRBJ1-5; 8 bases agree with TRBD1. Germline V gene lookup returns CDR1 SNHLY and CDR2 FYNNEI. V shed 5 bases, J shed 6 bases, and the junction held 6 bases outside the gene matches. The CDR3 totals 14 residues. CDR3: CASSTGQGGQPQHF. In DNA form, the CDR3 reads TGTGCCAGCAGTACCGGACAGGGAGGTCAGCCCCAGCATTTT.

This clonotype was counted many times. The J gene is TRBJ2-7, the V gene TRBV25-1, with D possibly TRBD1 on 5 matching bases. Trimming pared 8 bases from V and 1 base from J, leaving 9 bases between. CDR1 and CDR2 (germline): MGHDK, SYGVNS. The CDR3 has 12 amino acids. The DNA for the CDR3 is TGTGCCAGCCAAGGGGTGTCCTACGAGCAGTACTTC. Protein: CASQGVSYEQYF.

V is TRBV9 and J is TRBJ1-4; TRBD1 agrees at 7 bases. Germline V CDR1 and CDR2: SGDLS, YYNGEE. The CDR3 runs 16 residues. J was trimmed by 7 bases and V by 0 bases; bases with no gene match: 9. The chain's CDR3 is CASSVANRGSGEKLFF. CDR3 coding DNA: TGTGCCAGCAGCGTAGCTAACAGGGGATCGGGTGAAAAACTGTTTTTT.

For this clonotype: A clone one base away is much larger, so this may be a read error. The V gene is TRBV25-1, the J gene TRBJ1-6, with 9 positions matching TRBD1. The CDR3 has 15 amino acids. Germline V lookup: CDR1 MGHDK, CDR2 SYGVNS. V lost 6 bases and J lost 8; bases outside the gene matches: 8. CDR3 amino acids: CASSAGTGLDSPLHF. The CDR3 DNA reads as TGTGCCAGCAGCGCGGGGACAGGGCTGGATTCACCCCTCCACTTT.

In this sample, this clonotype turned up many times. The V gene is TRBV29-1, the J gene TRBJ1-1; D gene uncertain. V gave up 4 bases and J gave up 0 bases, with 6 bases separating them. Germline values: CDR1 SQVTM, CDR2 ANQGSEA. CDR3 length equals 12 residues. The CDR3 sequence is CSVVAMNTEAFF. The CDR3 DNA follows: TGCAGCGTTGTGGCAATGAACACTGAAGCTTTCTTT.

This chain joins TRBV5-5 and TRBJ2-1; 12 bases are a match to TRBD1. Trimming cost V 4 bases and J 5 bases; bases outside gene matches: 1. Germline CDR1 reads SGHKS; CDR2 reads YYEKEE (reference sequence). The CDR3 length is 14 residues. As DNA, the CDR3 is TGTGCCAGCAGCCGGGACAGGGGGCACAATGAGCAGTTCTTC. Its translation: CASSRDRGHNEQFF.

The V and J genes are TRBV24-1 and TRBJ2-6, with TRBD1 identical over 8 bases. CDR3 length: 17 residues. Germline trimming cut 12 bases from V and 1 base from J; bases unmatched to any gene: 13. Germline V gene lookup returns CDR1 KGHDR and CDR2 SFDVKD. The CDR3: CAVQTGTGGSGANVLTF. The CDR3 DNA reads TGTGCCGTCCAGACCGGGACAGGTGGGTCTGGGGCCAACGTCCTGACTTTC.

The V gene is TRBV9, the J gene TRBJ2-2, with 8 nucleotides matching TRBD2. With 3 bases clipped from V and 7 bases from J, the junction kept 11 bases outside the gene matches. Germline CDR1 reads SGDLS; CDR2 reads YYNGEE. The CDR3 extends over 16 amino acids. The CDR3 protein is CASSASGSGSVGELFF. DNA for the CDR3: TGTGCCAGCAGCGCCAGCGGGAGCGGTTCCGTCGGGGAGCTGTTTTTT.

V is TRBV20-1 and J is TRBJ2-1; D not resolved. Germline loops: CDR1 DFQATT, CDR2 SNEGSKA (reference sequence). This CDR3 region has 14 residues. The germline V and J ends were trimmed by 6 bases and 1 base, with 13 bases remaining between them. In DNA, the CDR3 is TGCAGTGCCGATACGCCCGGTTCCTACAATGAGCAGTTCTTC. It specifies CSADTPGSYNEQFF.

On this clonotype itself: This may be a read error: a much more frequent sequence differs by one nucleotide. DNA of the CDR3: TGTGCCAGCAGCCAGACCGGGACAGGGAGTAATAATTCACCCCTCCGCTTT. It yields the protein CASSQTGTGSNNSPLRF. The V gene is TRBV25-1, the J gene TRBJ1-6; 9 positions agree with TRBD1. In germline, CDR1 is MGHDK, CDR2 SYGVNS. The CDR3 runs to 17 residues.

This clonotype appeared a few times. One end of the junction fails to match germline, which may point to a read error. The chain has TRBV10-1 and TRBJ2-7; 8 bases agree with TRBD1. The CDR3 consists of 15 residues. In germline, CDR1 is WNHNN, CDR2 SYGVQD (reference sequence). The CDR3, as DNA: TGTGCCAGCATCTTGGGGGCAGGGGGCTTGTACGAGCAGTACTTC. Amino acids: CASILGAGGLYEQYF.

This clonotype was counted between two and nine times. J is TRBJ1-2 and V is TRBV20-1; 8 nucleotides align to TRBD1. Trimming took 5 bases from V and 0 from J; bases not matched to a gene: 5. This CDR3 has 14 amino acids. Germline V gene sequence: CDR1 DFQATT, CDR2 SNEGSKA (reference sequence). The CDR3: CSASGTGANYGYTF. CDR3 nucleotides: TGCAGTGCTTCCGGGACAGGAGCTAACTATGGCTACACCTTC.

This clonotype has only a few counts. J is TRBJ2-7 and V is TRBV2, with 10 bases matching TRBD1. Germline V gene lookup returns CDR1 SNHLY and CDR2 FYNNEI. This CDR3 has 14 residues. J lost 6 bases, V lost 5 bases, and 7 bases had no gene match. CDR3 DNA: TGTGCCAGCAGTACTGGGACAGGGGTGCGCGAGCAGTACTTC. This translates into CASSTGTGVREQYF.

This clonotype was observed many times. The chain's CDR3 is CSVSGGDTEAFF. In nucleotides, the CDR3 is TGCAGCGTTTCGGGGGGGGACACTGAAGCTTTCTTT. This rearrangement joins TRBV29-1 to TRBJ1-1, with D possibly TRBD1 on 5 matching bases. V shed 5 bases and J shed 3 bases, with 10 bases lying between them. This CDR3 has 12 residues. The germline CDR1 and CDR2 sequences are SQVTM and ANQGSEA.

This clonotype has more than one count but fewer than ten. The rearrangement links TRBV15 to TRBJ2-2; 9 bases fit TRBD1. The J segment lost 5 bases and the V segment lost 5 bases, leaving 9 bases of the junction unmatched. This CDR3 is built from 16 residues. The germline CDR1 and CDR2 sequences are LNHNV and YYDKDF (reference sequence). CDR3 amino acids: CATSGGQGIKTGELFF. CDR3 nucleotide sequence: TGTGCCACCAGCGGGGGACAGGGTATCAAGACCGGGGAGCTGTTTTTT.

This chain uses TRBV10-3 with TRBJ1-4; maybe TRBD1 (6 bases). Germline V gene lookup returns CDR1 ENHRY and CDR2 SYGVKD. This CDR3 spans 20 amino acids. Trimming removed 0 bases at V and 0 bases at J, with 20 bases between. As DNA, the CDR3 is TGTGCCATCAGTGAGTCTAAACCCGGGACATTATCTGCAACTAATGAAAAACTGTTTTTT. Translated: CAISESKPGTLSATNEKLFF.

The sample holds a few counts of this clonotype. The chain links TRBV19 to TRBJ2-3; D unclear. Germline CDR1 LNHDA, CDR2 SQIVND (reference sequence). CDR3 length: 16 amino acids. Deletions cut 1 base from V and 0 bases from J, with 11 bases between. DNA for the CDR3: TGTGCCAGTAGTATAGGCCCTAGTTACAGCACAGATACGCAGTATTTT. This codes for CASSIGPSYSTDTQYF.

Regarding this clonotype: One base away lies a much larger clone, so this may be a sequencing read error. The chain joins TRBV6-1 to TRBJ2-7; D ambiguous. The germline V gene has CDR1 MNHNS and CDR2 SASEGT. V gave up 6 bases and J gave up 2 bases, with 20 bases separating them. The CDR3 contains 16 residues. The CDR3 region has the DNA TGTGCCAGCAGCCAAGGTACCGGGCTGATCGCCTACGAGCAGTACTTC. Translated, it gives CASSQGTGLIAYEQYF.

This chain connects TRBV12-3 or TRBV12-4 to TRBJ1-3; D gene unclear. This CDR3 has 13 residues. V lost 5 bases to trimming and J lost 4 bases, with 9 bases between them. The CDR3 DNA reads TGTGCCAGCAGTCGTCAACAGGGAAACACCATATATTTT. As protein: CASSRQQGNTIYF.

There are a few counts of this clonotype. The chain carries TRBV19 and TRBJ1-5, with D perhaps TRBD1 (5 bases). The CDR3 has 18 residues. Germline V gene sequence: CDR1 LNHDA, CDR2 SQIVND (reference sequence). Trimming left V 5 bases short and J 0 bases short, with 20 bases between. The CDR3: CASSPRGVTSFSNQPQHF. CDR3 coding DNA: TGTGCCAGTAGTCCTCGGGGGGTGACATCCTTTAGCAATCAGCCCCAGCATTTT.

This clonotype was seen at least ten times. V is TRBV19 and J is TRBJ1-2; D is ambiguous. Germline V gives CDR1 LNHDA, CDR2 SQIVND (reference sequence). CDR3 length equals 11 residues. V was trimmed by 9 bases and J by 4 bases, leaving 9 bases between them. The CDR3 region is CASLHRYGYTF. The CDR3 DNA is TGTGCCAGCCTACACCGCTATGGCTACACCTTC. Full variable domain (rest looked up from reference TRBV19 and TRBJ1-2): DGGITQSPKYLFRKEGQNVTLSCEQNLNHDAMYWYRQDPGQGLRLIYYSQIVNDFQKGDIAEGYSVSREKKESFPLTVTSAQKNPTAFYLCASLHRYGYTFGSGTRLTVV.

This clonotype was seen a few times. The V call is TRBV20-1, the J call TRBJ2-3; no clear D gene. Trimming took 2 bases from V and 6 from J, leaving 12 bases between them. CDR3 length equals 13 residues. CDR1 DFQATT and CDR2 SNEGSKA come from the germline V gene (reference sequence). CDR3 DNA: TGCAGTGCTAGACCCTTCCCTCCCGATACGCAGTATTTT. It encodes CSARPFPPDTQYF.

This clonotype was detected many times. The CDR3 sequence is CATSPNLNSGANVLTF. DNA of the CDR3: TGTGCCACCAGTCCGAATCTTAACTCTGGGGCCAACGTCCTGACTTTC. The chain joins TRBV24-1 to TRBJ2-6; D not certain. Germline V CDR1 and CDR2: KGHDR, SFDVKD. The CDR3 consists of 16 residues. V gave up 6 bases and J gave up 0 bases, with 11 bases separating them.

In its sample, this clonotype was seen many times. V is TRBV20-1 and J is TRBJ1-6, with a weak D call TRBD1 (5 bases). The CDR3 has 14 residues. Germline V gene sequence: CDR1 DFQATT, CDR2 SNEGSKA (reference sequence). V lost 3 bases, J lost 8 bases, and 14 bases lay in between. The CDR3 nucleotides read TGCAGTGCTAGTTTCGGGGACCCCCATTCACCCCTCCACTTT. Protein: CSASFGDPHSPLHF.

The chain recombines TRBV4-2 with TRBJ1-1, with no clear D. The V end was cut by 0 bases, the J end by 2 bases, with 10 bases between. Germline CDR1 reads LGHNA; CDR2 reads YNFKEQ. The CDR3 extends over 15 amino acids. CDR3 sequence reads: CASSQDRTSNTEAFF. The CDR3 DNA reads TGTGCCAGCAGCCAAGATAGGACGAGTAACACTGAAGCTTTCTTT.

A few counts support this clonotype. This chain links TRBV25-1 with TRBJ1-6; perhaps TRBD1 as D (5 bases). The V gene lost 7 bases and the J gene lost 11 bases, with 15 bases spanning the gap. The CDR3 is made up of 13 amino acids. Looked up from germline, CDR1 is MGHDK and CDR2 is SYGVNS. In DNA form, the CDR3 reads TGTGCCAGCAAATCACAGGTGGCTGCACCCCTCCACTTT. This sequence encodes CASKSQVAAPLHF. The variable domain in full, with the rest retrieved from reference TRBV25-1 and TRBJ1-6, is EADIYQTPRYLVIGTGKKITLECSQTMGHDKMYWYQQDPGMELHLIHYSYGVNSTEKGDLSSESTVSRIRTEHFPLTLESARPSHTSQYLCASKSQVAAPLHFGNGTRLTVT.

This clonotype was found a few times. The chain recombines TRBV5-1 with TRBJ1-2; 8 bases map to TRBD1. Germline V CDR1 and CDR2: SGHRS, YFSETQ. There are 16 residues in the CDR3. V lost 4 bases to trimming and J lost 4 bases; unmatched junction nucleotides: 12. DNA for the CDR3: TGCGCCAGCAGCATGGCAGACTCAGGGGGCGTCTATGGCTACACCTTC. Encoded protein: CASSMADSGGVYGYTF. Based on the CDR3 plus reference TRBV5-1 and TRBJ1-2, the full variable domain is KAGVTQTPRYLIKTRGQQVTLSCSPISGHRSVSWYQQTPGQGLQFLFEYFSETQRNKGNFPGRFSGRQFSNSRSEMNVSTLELGDSALYLCASSMADSGGVYGYTFGSGTRLTVV.

The sample holds one count of this clonotype. The chain employs TRBV12-3 or TRBV12-4 and TRBJ2-4; D not resolved. The CDR3 extends over 15 amino acids. V was trimmed by 7 bases and J by 1 base, leaving 14 bases between them. CDR3 loop: CASTTHGTAKNIQYF. CDR3 nucleotide sequence: TGTGCCAGCACCACCCACGGTACTGCCAAAAACATTCAGTACTTC.

The V gene is TRBV19, the J gene TRBJ2-1, with 7 bases identical to TRBD2. J was trimmed by 6 bases and V by 5 bases; bases with no gene match: 16. This CDR3 comprises 17 residues. Germline CDR1 reads LNHDA; CDR2 reads SQIVND (reference sequence). In DNA, the CDR3 is TGTGCCAGTAGTGTCTATTACGGCCGGGAGGCCCGCAATGAGCAGTTCTTC. Translation gives CASSVYYGREARNEQFF. Filled out from reference TRBV19 and TRBJ2-1, the complete variable domain reads DGGITQSPKYLFRKEGQNVTLSCEQNLNHDAMYWYRQDPGQGLRLIYYSQIVNDFQKGDIAEGYSVSREKKESFPLTVTSAQKNPTAFYLCASSVYYGREARNEQFFGPGTRLTVL.